This T cell receptor beta chain emerged from a study of T cell responses to AZD1222 COVID-19 vaccine. Data came from immunoSEQ multiplex PCR; TCRdb stores just in-frame clones and leaves some out. The sample carries roughly 180,000 clones, roughly nine tenths recorded once. V was clipped by 5 bases and J by 2 bases, with 9 bases between them. This CDR3 has 13 residues. Points on this clone: Its antigen remains unidentified.

Pooling was applied to second doses at about 4 or about 12 weeks. Points from the study as a whole: Of spike-specific TCRs, nearly half reportedly target regions left unmutated in variants. The donor group comprised mostly white British people and more females; the analysis possibly underestimated clonal diversity. It was only a handful of AZD1222 recipients who were seropositive at baseline.

This TCR came from an adult who received the AZD1222 COVID-19 vaccine. This specimen was peripheral blood, taken 28 days after the second AZD1222 dose. This chain connects TRBV12-3 or TRBV12-4 to TRBJ2-5, with a tentative D call TRBD1 (5 bases). The CDR3 coding sequence is TGTGCCAGCAGTATATACAGGCAAGAGACCCAGTACTTC. Translating it yields CASSIYRQETQYF.